This record covers a single T cell receptor (beta chain). The PCR employed 60 Vbeta primers together with 13 Jbeta primers. Profiled with immunoSEQ multiplex PCR; TCRdb holds only in-frame clones, not every one. The data hold over 150,000 clones, with 75% to 85% observed a single time. The data stem from a study of cytomegalovirus exposure and HLA in healthy donors. Germline CDR1 reads SGHVS; CDR2 reads FQNEAQ. The CDR3 sequence is 17 residues long. The germline V and J ends were trimmed by 2 bases and 9 bases, with 23 bases remaining between them. The genes are TRBV7-8 and TRBJ2-1; possibly TRBD2 for D (5 bases). The sequencing sample was made of PBMCs. The receptor comes from a woman aged 30 to 39 in good health and CMV-seropositive. Written as DNA, the CDR3 is TGTGCCAGCAGCTTAAGACGGGTGACGGGCCCTCGGGGTGAGCAGTTCTTC. Residues: CASSLRRVTGPRGEQFF.